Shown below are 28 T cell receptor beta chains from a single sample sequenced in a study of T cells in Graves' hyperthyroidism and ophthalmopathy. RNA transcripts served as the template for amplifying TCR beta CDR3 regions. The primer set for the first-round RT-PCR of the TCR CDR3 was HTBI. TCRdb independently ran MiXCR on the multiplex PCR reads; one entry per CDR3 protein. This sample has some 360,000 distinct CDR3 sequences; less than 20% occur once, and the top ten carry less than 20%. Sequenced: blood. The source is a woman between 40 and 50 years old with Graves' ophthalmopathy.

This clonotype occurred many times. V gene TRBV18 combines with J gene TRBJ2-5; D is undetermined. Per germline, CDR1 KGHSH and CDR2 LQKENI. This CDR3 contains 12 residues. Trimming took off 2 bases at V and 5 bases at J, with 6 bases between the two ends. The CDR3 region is CASSPKRETQYF. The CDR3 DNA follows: TGTGCCAGCTCACCAAAGAGGGAGACCCAGTACTTC. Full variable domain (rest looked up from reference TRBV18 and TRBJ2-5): NAGVMQNPRHLVRRRGQEARLRCSPMKGHSHVYWYRQLPEEGLKFMVYLQKENIIDESGMPKERFSAEFPKEGPSILRIQQVVRGDSAAYFCASSPKRETQYFGPGTRLLVL.

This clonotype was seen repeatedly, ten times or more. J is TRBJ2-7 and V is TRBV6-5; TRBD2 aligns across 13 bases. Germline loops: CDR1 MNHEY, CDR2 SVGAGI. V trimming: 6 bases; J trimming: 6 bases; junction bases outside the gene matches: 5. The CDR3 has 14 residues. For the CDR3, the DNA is TGTGCCAGCAGGGCCGGGACTAGCGGGACCGAGCAGTACTTC. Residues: CASRAGTSGTEQYF.

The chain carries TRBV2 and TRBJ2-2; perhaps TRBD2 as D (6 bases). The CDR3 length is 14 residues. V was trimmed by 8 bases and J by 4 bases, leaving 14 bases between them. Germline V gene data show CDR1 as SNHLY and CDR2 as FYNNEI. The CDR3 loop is CASQGGGPTGELFF. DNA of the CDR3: TGTGCCAGCCAAGGCGGAGGGCCCACCGGGGAGCTGTTTTTT.

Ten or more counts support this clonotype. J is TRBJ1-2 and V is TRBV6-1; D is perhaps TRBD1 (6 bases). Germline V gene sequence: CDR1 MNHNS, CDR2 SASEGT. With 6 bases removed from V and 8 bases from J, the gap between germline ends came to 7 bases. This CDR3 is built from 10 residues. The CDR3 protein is CASRQGGYTF. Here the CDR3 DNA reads TGTGCCAGCAGACAGGGAGGCTACACCTTC.

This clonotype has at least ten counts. This chain's CDR3 is CASSGYSPVEPQHF. CDR3 bases: TGTGCCAGCAGTGGTTACAGCCCCGTAGAACCCCAGCATTTT. The rearrangement joins TRBV2 to TRBJ1-5; D is uncertain. The CDR3 extends over 14 amino acids. CDR1 is SNHLY, CDR2 FYNNEI, per germline. V was trimmed by 4 bases and J by 10 bases, leaving 17 bases between them.

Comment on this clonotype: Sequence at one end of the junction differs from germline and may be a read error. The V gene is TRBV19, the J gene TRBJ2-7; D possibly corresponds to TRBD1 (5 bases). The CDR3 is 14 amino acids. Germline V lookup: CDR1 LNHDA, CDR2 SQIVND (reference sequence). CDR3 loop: CASSMIREGYEQSF. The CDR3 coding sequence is TGTGCCAGTAGTATGATCAGGGAAGGCTACGAGCAGTCCTTC.

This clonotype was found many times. This chain's CDR3 is CASSLSPTDRYLEQYF. The DNA of the CDR3 is TGCGCCAGCAGCTTAAGCCCGACGGACAGGTACTTGGAGCAGTACTTC. The rearrangement uses TRBV4-3 and TRBJ2-7; 7 nucleotides agree with TRBD1. The CDR3 has 16 amino acids. Per germline, CDR1 LGHNA and CDR2 YSLEER. The J segment lost 7 bases and the V segment lost 5 bases, leaving 17 bases of the junction unmatched.

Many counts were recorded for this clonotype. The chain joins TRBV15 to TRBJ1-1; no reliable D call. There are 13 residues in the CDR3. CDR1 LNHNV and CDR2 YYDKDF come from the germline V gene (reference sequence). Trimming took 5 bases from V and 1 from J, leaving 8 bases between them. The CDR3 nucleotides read TGTGCCACCAGCCTGACGAGGAACACTGAAGCTTTCTTT. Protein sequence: CATSLTRNTEAFF.

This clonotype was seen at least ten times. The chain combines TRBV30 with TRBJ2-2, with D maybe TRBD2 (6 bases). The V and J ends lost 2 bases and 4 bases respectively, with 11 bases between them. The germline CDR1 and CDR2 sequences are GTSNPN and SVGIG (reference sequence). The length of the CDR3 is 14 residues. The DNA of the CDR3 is TGTGCCTGGAGTTCAAGCGGGTTCACCGGGGAGCTGTTTTTT. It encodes CAWSSSGFTGELFF.

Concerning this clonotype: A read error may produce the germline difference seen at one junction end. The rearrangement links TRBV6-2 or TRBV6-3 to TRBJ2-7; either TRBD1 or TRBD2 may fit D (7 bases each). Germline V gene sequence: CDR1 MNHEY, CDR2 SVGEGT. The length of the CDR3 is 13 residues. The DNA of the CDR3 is TGTGCCAGCAGAGATACAGGGGACTACGAGCAGTCCTTC. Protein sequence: CASRDTGDYEQSF.

The CDR3 reads CASAPPLGIYGYTF. The CDR3 bases are TGTGCTAGTGCCCCCCCGTTGGGGATCTATGGCTACACCTTC. This chain joins TRBV12-5 and TRBJ1-2; D remains unclear. CDR1 is LGHNT, CDR2 FRNRAP, per germline. Trimming stripped 7 bases from V and 4 bases from J, with 16 bases between. The CDR3 covers 14 residues. Looking up the rest from reference TRBV12-5 and TRBJ1-2 gives the full variable domain: DARVTQTPRHKVTEMGQEVTMRCQPILGHNTVFWYRQTMMQGLELLAYFRNRAPLDDSGMPKDRFSAEMPDATLATLKIQPSEPRDSAVYFCASAPPLGIYGYTFGSGTRLTVV.

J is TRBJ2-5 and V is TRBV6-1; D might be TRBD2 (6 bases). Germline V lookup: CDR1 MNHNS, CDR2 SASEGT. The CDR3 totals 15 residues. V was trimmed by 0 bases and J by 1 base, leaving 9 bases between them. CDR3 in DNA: TGTGCCAGCAGTGAAGCTAGCGGAACCCAAGAGACCCAGTACTTC. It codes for CASSEASGTQETQYF.

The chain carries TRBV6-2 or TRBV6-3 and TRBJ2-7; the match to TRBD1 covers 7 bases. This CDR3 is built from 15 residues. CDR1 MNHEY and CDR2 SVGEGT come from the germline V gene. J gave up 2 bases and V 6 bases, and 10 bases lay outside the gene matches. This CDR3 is CASRIAGTETYEQYF. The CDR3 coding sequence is TGTGCCAGCAGAATCGCCGGGACAGAGACCTACGAGCAGTACTTC.

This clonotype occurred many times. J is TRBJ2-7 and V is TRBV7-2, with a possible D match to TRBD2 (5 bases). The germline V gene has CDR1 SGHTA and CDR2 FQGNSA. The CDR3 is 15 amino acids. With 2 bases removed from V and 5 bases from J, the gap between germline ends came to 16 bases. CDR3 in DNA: TGTGCCAGCAGCTTATCCGGGGTTATGAGGGACGAGCAGTACTTC. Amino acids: CASSLSGVMRDEQYF. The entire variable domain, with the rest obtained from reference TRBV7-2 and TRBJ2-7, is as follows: GAGVSQSPSNKVTEKGKDVELRCDPISGHTALYWYRQSLGQGLEFLIYFQGNSAPDKSGLPSDRFSAERTGGSVSTLTIQRTQQEDSAVYLCASSLSGVMRDEQYFGPGTRLTVT.

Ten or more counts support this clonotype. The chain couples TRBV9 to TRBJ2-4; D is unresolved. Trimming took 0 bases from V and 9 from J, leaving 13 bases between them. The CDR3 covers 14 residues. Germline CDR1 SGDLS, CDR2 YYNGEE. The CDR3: CASSVGPPGTIQYF. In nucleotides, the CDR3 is TGTGCCAGCAGCGTAGGCCCCCCCGGTACCATTCAGTACTTC.

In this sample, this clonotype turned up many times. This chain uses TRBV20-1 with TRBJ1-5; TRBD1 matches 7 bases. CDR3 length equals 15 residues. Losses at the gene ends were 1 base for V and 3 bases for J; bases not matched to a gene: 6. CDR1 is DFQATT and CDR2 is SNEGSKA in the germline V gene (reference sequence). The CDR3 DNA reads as TGCAGTGCTAGAGGGTTTGGGACAGCCAATCAGCCCCAGCATTTT. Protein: CSARGFGTANQPQHF.

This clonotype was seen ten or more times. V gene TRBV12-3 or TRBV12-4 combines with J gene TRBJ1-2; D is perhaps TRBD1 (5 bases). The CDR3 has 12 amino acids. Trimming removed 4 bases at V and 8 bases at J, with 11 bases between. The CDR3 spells CASSSGGNGYTF. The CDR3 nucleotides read TGTGCCAGCAGTTCGGGGGGGAACGGCTACACCTTC.

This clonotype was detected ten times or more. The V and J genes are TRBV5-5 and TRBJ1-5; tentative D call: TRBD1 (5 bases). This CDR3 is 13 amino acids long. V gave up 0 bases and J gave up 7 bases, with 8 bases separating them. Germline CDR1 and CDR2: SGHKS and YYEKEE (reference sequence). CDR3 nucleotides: TGTGCCAGCAGCTTGGATTGGGGGCAGCCCCAGCATTTT. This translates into CASSLDWGQPQHF.

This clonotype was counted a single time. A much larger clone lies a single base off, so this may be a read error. Here the CDR3 reads CASGLEGWELFF. The CDR3 DNA reads as TGCGCCAGCGGCTTGGAGGGATGGGAGCTGTTTTTT. V and J are TRBV5-1 and TRBJ2-2; D is perhaps TRBD2 (6 bases). CDR1 and CDR2 (germline): SGHRS, YFSETQ. The CDR3 is 12 residues long.

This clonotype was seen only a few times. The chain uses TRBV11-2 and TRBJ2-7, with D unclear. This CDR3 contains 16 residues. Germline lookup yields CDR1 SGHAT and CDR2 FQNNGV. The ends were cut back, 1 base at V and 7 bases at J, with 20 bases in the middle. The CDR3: CASSLGGGTAQGEQYF. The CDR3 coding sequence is TGTGCCAGCAGCTTAGGCGGCGGAACCGCGCAAGGAGAGCAGTACTTC.

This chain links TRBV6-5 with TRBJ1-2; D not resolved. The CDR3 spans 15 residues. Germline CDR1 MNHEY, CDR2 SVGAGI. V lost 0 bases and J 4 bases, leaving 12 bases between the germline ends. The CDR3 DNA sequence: TGTGCCAGCAGTTACTCTACCCGGAGAGCCTATGGCTACACCTTC. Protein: CASSYSTRRAYGYTF.

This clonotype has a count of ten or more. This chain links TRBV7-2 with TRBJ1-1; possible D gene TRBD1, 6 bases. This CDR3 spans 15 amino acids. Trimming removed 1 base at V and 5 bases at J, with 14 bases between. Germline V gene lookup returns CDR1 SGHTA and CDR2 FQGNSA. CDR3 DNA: TGTGCCAGCAGCTTAGTGAGGGGGGCGGGGACTGAAGCTTTCTTT. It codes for CASSLVRGAGTEAFF.

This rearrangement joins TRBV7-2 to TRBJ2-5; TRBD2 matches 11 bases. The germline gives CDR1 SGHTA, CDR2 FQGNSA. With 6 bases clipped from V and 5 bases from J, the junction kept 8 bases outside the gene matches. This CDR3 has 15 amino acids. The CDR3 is CASSFSGRGGETQYF. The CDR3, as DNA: TGTGCCAGCAGTTTTAGCGGGAGGGGTGGGGAGACCCAGTACTTC.

The CDR3 loop reads CASSFGSFYEQYF. In DNA, the CDR3 is TGTGCCAGCAGCTTCGGGAGTTTCTACGAGCAGTACTTC. The chain is built from TRBV13 and TRBJ2-7, with D tentatively TRBD2 (6 bases). The CDR3 totals 13 residues. CDR1 and CDR2 from the germline V gene are PRHDT and FYEKMQ (reference sequence). Trimming left V 3 bases short and J 3 bases short, with 9 bases between.

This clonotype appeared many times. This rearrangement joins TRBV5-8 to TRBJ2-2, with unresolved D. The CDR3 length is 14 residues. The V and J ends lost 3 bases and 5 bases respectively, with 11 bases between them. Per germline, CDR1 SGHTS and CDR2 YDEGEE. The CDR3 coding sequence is TGTGCCAGCAGCTCGCGGCGGCGTACCGGGGAGCTGTTTTTT. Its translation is CASSSRRRTGELFF.

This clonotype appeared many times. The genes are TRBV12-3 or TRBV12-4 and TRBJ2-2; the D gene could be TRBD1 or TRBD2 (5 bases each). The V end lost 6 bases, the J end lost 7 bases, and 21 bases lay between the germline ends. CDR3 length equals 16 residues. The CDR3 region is CASRNRDLKQVGELFF. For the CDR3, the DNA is TGTGCCAGCAGGAACCGGGACCTAAAGCAGGTCGGGGAGCTGTTTTTT.

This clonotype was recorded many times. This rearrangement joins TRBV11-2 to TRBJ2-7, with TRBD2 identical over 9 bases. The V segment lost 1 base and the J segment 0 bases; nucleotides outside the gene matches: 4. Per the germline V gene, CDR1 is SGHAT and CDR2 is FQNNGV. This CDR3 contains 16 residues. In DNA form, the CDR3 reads TGTGCCAGCAGCTTAGGTCCTAGCGGGACCTCCTACGAGCAGTACTTC. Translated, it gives CASSLGPSGTSYEQYF.

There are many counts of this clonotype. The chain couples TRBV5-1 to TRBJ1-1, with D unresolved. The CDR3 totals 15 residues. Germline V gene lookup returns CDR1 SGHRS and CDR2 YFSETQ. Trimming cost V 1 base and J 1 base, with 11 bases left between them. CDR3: CASSLLESGNTEAFF. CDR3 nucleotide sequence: TGCGCCAGCAGCTTGCTCGAATCGGGGAACACTGAAGCTTTCTTT.